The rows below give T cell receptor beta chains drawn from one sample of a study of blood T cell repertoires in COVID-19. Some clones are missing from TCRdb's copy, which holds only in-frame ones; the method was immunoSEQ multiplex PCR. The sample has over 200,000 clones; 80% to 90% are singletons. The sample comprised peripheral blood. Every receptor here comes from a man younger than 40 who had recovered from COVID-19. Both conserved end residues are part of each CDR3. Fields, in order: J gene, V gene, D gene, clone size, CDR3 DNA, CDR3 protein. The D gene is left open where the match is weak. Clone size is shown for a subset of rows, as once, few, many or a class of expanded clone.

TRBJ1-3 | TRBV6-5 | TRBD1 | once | TGTGCCAGCAGTTACTCGACAGGGAGGAGGAACACCATATATTTT | CASSYSTGRRNTIYF
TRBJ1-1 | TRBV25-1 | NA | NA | TGTGCCAGCATGGACAGATTGAACACTGAAGCTTTCTTT | CASMDRLNTEAFF
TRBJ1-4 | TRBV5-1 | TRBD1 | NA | TGCGCCAGCAGCTTGGGTTGGCAGGGGGCAGGAGCTAATGAAAAACTGTTTTTT | CASSLGWQGAGANEKLFF
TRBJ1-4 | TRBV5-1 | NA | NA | TGCGCCAGCCGACTAGGGGTAACTAATGAAAAACTGTTTTTT | CASRLGVTNEKLFF
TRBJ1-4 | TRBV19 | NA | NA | TGTGCCAGTAGTATACAGGGCCTCGGAAAACTGTTTTTT | CASSIQGLGKLFF
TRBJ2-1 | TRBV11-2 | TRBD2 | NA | TGTGCCAGCAGCGCAGGACTAGCGGGGGGGAATGAGCAGTTCTTC | CASSAGLAGGNEQFF
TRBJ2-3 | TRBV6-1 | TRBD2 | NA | TGTGCCAGCAGTGCCCGGACTAGCGGGGGCGACGGGGATACGCAGTATTTT | CASSARTSGGDGDTQYF
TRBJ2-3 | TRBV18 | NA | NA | TGTGCCAGCTCACCATTAGCAGTTAGCCCCACAGATACGCAGTATTTT | CASSPLAVSPTDTQYF
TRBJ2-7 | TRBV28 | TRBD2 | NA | TGTGCCACCGAGCGGGGGGACTACGAGCAGTACTTC | CATERGDYEQYF
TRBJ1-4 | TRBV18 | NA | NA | TGTGCCAGCTCACCTAACGACAGGCGCCTTGCGTGGAAACTGTTTTTT | CASSPNDRRLAWKLFF
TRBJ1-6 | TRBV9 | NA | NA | TGTGCCAGCAGCGTCCGGGGGTCTAATTCACCCCTCCACTTT | CASSVRGSNSPLHF
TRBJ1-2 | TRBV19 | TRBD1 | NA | TGTGCCAGTAGTATCACAGGGGGCAACCGTGGCTACACCTTC | CASSITGGNRGYTF
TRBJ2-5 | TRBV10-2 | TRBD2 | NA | TGCGCCAGCAGTGTCGGTCTAGCGGGACCTCCGGAGACCCAGTACTTC | CASSVGLAGPPETQYF
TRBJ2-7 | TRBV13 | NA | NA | TGTGCCAGCAGCTTAGCCAGGGCCTACGAGCAGTACTTC | CASSLARAYEQYF
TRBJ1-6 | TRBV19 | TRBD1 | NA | TGTGCCACTACAGGACAGGGTAGTTCACCCCTCCACTTT | CATTGQGSSPLHF
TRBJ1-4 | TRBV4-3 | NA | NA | TGCGCCAGCAGCCAGAATAGGGGTCCATTCTTGGAAAAACTGTTTTTT | CASSQNRGPFLEKLFF
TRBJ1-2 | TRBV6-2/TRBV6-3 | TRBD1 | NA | TGTGCCAGCAGTTACTTGCGGACAGGGAGTCCGACTGGCTACACCTTC | CASSYLRTGSPTGYTF
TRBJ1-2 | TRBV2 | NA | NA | TGTGCCAGCAAGAGGCGGGGGGCCAACTATGGCTACACCTTC | CASKRRGANYGYTF
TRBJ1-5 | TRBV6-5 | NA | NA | TGTGCCAGCAGTTACCGGGGGGGTATCAATCAGCCCCAGCATTTT | CASSYRGGINQPQHF
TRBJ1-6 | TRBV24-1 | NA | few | TGTGCCACCAGTGATTTGTACGGCCAGGGCAGATCACCCCTCCACTTT | CATSDLYGQGRSPLHF
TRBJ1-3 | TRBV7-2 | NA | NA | TGTGCCAGCAGCTTAGGGCAGAACTCTGGAAACACCATATATTTT | CASSLGQNSGNTIYF
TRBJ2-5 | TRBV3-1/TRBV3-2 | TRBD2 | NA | TGTGCCAGCAGCCGAGCGGGGGAGAGAGAGACCCAGTACTTC | CASSRAGERETQYF
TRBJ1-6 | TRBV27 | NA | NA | TGTGCCAGCAGTTTACAGGGAGGATATTCACCCCTCCACTTT | CASSLQGGYSPLHF
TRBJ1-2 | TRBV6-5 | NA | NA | TGTGCCAGCAGTTACGGGACATATGGCTACACCTTC | CASSYGTYGYTF